These 29 T cell receptor beta chains share one sample of origin, sequenced in a study of cytomegalovirus exposure and HLA in healthy donors. The primer mix had 60 Vbeta and 13 Jbeta primers. Assay: immunoSEQ multiplex PCR; the TCRdb copy retains only in-frame clones and omits some. The sample has about 140,000 clones; under 85% are singletons. Sequenced material: PBMCs. The receptors come from a man aged 18 to 35 in good health and CMV-seronegative.

The rearrangement uses TRBV6-1 and TRBJ1-5; a weak D match, TRBD1 (6 bases). The CDR3 extends over 12 amino acids. Germline V gene sequence: CDR1 MNHNS, CDR2 SASEGT. Trimming removed 1 base from V and 15 bases from J, with 13 bases in between. CDR3 sequence: CASSEGWGRGHF. CDR3 coding DNA: TGTGCCAGCAGTGAAGGTTGGGGCAGGGGGCATTTT.

The V and J genes are TRBV29-1 and TRBJ2-3; no firm D call. Germline V lookup: CDR1 SQVTM, CDR2 ANQGSEA. This CDR3 contains 13 residues. The germline V and J ends were trimmed by 7 bases and 2 bases, with 13 bases remaining between them. CDR3 loop: CSGLYVSTDTQYF. For the CDR3, the DNA is TGCAGCGGACTTTATGTCTCCACAGATACGCAGTATTTT.

The chain is built from TRBV13 and TRBJ1-1, with 7 bases lining up with TRBD1. The CDR3 has 14 amino acids. Germline V gene data show CDR1 as PRHDT and CDR2 as FYEKMQ (reference sequence). V gave up 6 bases and J gave up 3 bases; unmatched junction bases: 7. CDR3 sequence: CASSRTGADTEAFF. CDR3 DNA sequence: TGTGCCAGCAGTCGCACAGGGGCGGACACTGAAGCTTTCTTT.

The chain uses TRBV6-1 and TRBJ2-2; D is uncertain. The CDR3 runs to 13 residues. Germline CDR1 MNHNS, CDR2 SASEGT. V was shortened by 6 bases and J by 7 bases, with 12 bases between the two germline ends. The CDR3 here is CASRLSNLGELFF. The CDR3 DNA sequence: TGTGCCAGCAGACTATCAAACCTCGGGGAGCTGTTTTTT.

This chain's CDR3 is CASSDHNQPQHF. The DNA of the CDR3 is TGTGCCAGCAGTGATCACAATCAGCCCCAGCATTTT. This chain links TRBV25-1 with TRBJ1-5; D ambiguous. The V gene's germline CDR1 is MGHDK and CDR2 SYGVNS. CDR3 length: 12 residues. With 3 bases removed from V and 3 bases from J, the gap between germline ends came to 3 bases.

This clone was observed a single time. The chain couples TRBV5-1 to TRBJ2-3; D may be TRBD2 (6 bases). This CDR3 is built from 14 residues. Germline-derived CDR1 and CDR2 are SGHRS and YFSETQ. Trimming took 4 bases from V and 0 from J, leaving 9 bases between them. The CDR3 nucleotides are TGCGCCAGCAGCCCCGGGACTAGCACAGATACGCAGTATTTT. Encoded protein: CASSPGTSTDTQYF.

This chain links TRBV7-9 with TRBJ2-3, with D possibly matching TRBD1 (6 bases). The CDR3 contains 12 residues. The ends were cut back, 2 bases at V and 14 bases at J, with 14 bases in the middle. Germline loops: CDR1 SEHNR, CDR2 FQNEAQ (reference sequence). The CDR3, as DNA: TGTGCCAGCAGCTTACCACAGGGTTCACGGTATTTT. Translation: CASSLPQGSRYF.

Written as DNA, the CDR3 is TGTGCCAGCAGCCCCTCTGGGGCGGCAGAAGAGACCCAGTACTTC. This encodes CASSPSGAAEETQYF. V usage is TRBV7-3 and J usage is TRBJ2-5; a weak D match, TRBD1 (5 bases). This CDR3 is built from 15 residues. CDR1 and CDR2 (germline): SGHTA, FQGTGA. Trimming removed 5 bases from V and 3 bases from J, with 16 bases in between.

This chain connects TRBV6-6 to TRBJ2-7; maybe TRBD2 (5 bases). The CDR3 runs 13 residues. The V gene's germline CDR1 is MNHNY and CDR2 SVGAGI (reference sequence). V was cut by 6 bases and J by 5 bases, with 14 bases left in between. The CDR3 DNA is TGTGCCAGCAGCCCCGGGGAGCTGAACGAGCAGTACTTC. Amino acids: CASSPGELNEQYF.

The chain links TRBV19 to TRBJ2-5, with 7 bases that match TRBD2. The junction had 4 bases not matched to a gene; V was cut back by 2 bases and J by 4 bases. CDR3 length: 14 residues. Germline V lookup: CDR1 LNHDA, CDR2 SQIVND (reference sequence). For the CDR3, the DNA is TGTGCCAGTAGTATATCAGCGGGGAGAGAGACCCAGTACTTC. Its translation: CASSISAGRETQYF.

This chain uses TRBV30 with TRBJ1-3, with D maybe TRBD1 (5 bases). Trimming removed 0 bases at V and 8 bases at J, with 8 bases between. Per germline, CDR1 GTSNPN and CDR2 SVGIG (reference sequence). This CDR3 region has 12 residues. This CDR3 reads CAWSVTGDTIYF. The CDR3 DNA reads TGTGCCTGGAGTGTAACGGGGGACACCATATATTTT.

V usage is TRBV29-1 and J usage is TRBJ2-3; 9 nucleotides line up with TRBD2. CDR3 length: 14 residues. In germline, CDR1 is SQVTM, CDR2 ANQGSEA. The trim removed 6 bases at V and 2 bases at J, leaving 6 bases unmatched. The CDR3 region is CSVGAGGVTDTQYF. Here the CDR3 DNA reads TGCAGCGTCGGTGCGGGGGGGGTCACAGATACGCAGTATTTT.

The rearrangement joins TRBV6-6 to TRBJ2-7, with 8 bases fitting TRBD1. Unmatched junction bases numbered 5, after V lost 3 bases and J lost 4 bases. The CDR3 contains 14 residues. Germline CDR1 and CDR2: MNHNY and SVGAGI (reference sequence). CDR3 nucleotides: TGTGCCAGCAGTTATCAGGGGGCGCGGTACGAGCAGTACTTC. Residues: CASSYQGARYEQYF.

This clone was seen once. The chain has TRBV7-6 and TRBJ2-7, with a possible D match to TRBD1 (6 bases). V was trimmed by 3 bases and J by 3 bases, leaving 15 bases between them. CDR3 size: 15 residues. Per germline, CDR1 SGHVS and CDR2 FNYEAQ. The CDR3 loop is CASSLGIGGDYEQYF. In nucleotides, the CDR3 is TGTGCCAGCAGCTTGGGCATAGGGGGTGACTACGAGCAGTACTTC.

This rearrangement joins TRBV18 to TRBJ1-2; TRBD1 agrees at 7 bases. Germline V lookup: CDR1 KGHSH, CDR2 LQKENI. CDR3 size: 16 residues. The ends lost 0 bases at V and 4 bases at J; junction bases unmatched: 8. DNA for the CDR3: TGTGCCAGCTCACCACCCTCCCTTGACAGGGCCTATGGCTACACCTTC. Its translation is CASSPPSLDRAYGYTF.

The V gene is TRBV7-8, the J gene TRBJ1-2; D is unclear. The length of the CDR3 is 12 residues. Germline V lookup: CDR1 SGHVS, CDR2 FQNEAQ. Trimming pared 2 bases from V and 3 bases from J, leaving 4 bases between. The CDR3 bases are TGTGCCAGCAGCTTATCGGACTATGGCTACACCTTC. It specifies CASSLSDYGYTF. The full variable domain, completed using reference TRBV7-8 and TRBJ1-2, is GAGVSQSPRYKVAKRGQDVALRCDPISGHVSLFWYQQALGQGPEFLTYFQNEAQLDKSGLPSDRFFAERPEGSVSTLKIQRTQQEDSAVYLCASSLSDYGYTFGSGTRLTVV.

The chain uses TRBV5-1 and TRBJ1-4, with D tentatively TRBD1 (5 bases). This CDR3 has 16 residues. Germline CDR1 SGHRS, CDR2 YFSETQ. Trimming removed 2 bases from V and 0 bases from J, with 11 bases in between. The CDR3 sequence is CASSFQGGPTNEKLFF. The DNA for the CDR3 is TGCGCCAGCAGCTTTCAGGGAGGCCCAACTAATGAAAAACTGTTTTTT.

The CDR3 DNA reads as TGTGCCAGCAGTTTCCAACACCGCTCTGGGGCCAACGTCCTGACTTTC. Amino acid sequence: CASSFQHRSGANVLTF. The rearrangement joins TRBV6-5 to TRBJ2-6; D not resolved. The germline V gene encodes CDR1 MNHEY and CDR2 SVGAGI. CDR3 length: 16 residues. The V gene lost 4 bases and the J gene lost 0 bases, with 10 bases spanning the gap.

This clone appeared a few times. The J gene is TRBJ2-1, the V gene TRBV13, with 7 bases fitting TRBD1. J lost 6 bases, V lost 4 bases, and 9 bases had no gene match. From germline, CDR1 is PRHDT and CDR2 FYEKMQ (reference sequence). CDR3 size: 15 residues. CDR3 sequence: CASSSWTGQFNEQFF. The CDR3 DNA follows: TGTGCCAGCAGCTCTTGGACAGGACAGTTCAATGAGCAGTTCTTC.

This clone was seen only once. The chain links TRBV7-9 to TRBJ2-5; weak D call: TRBD2 (5 bases). CDR3 length: 13 residues. V lost 5 bases to trimming and J lost 5 bases, with 12 bases between them. From germline, CDR1 is SEHNR and CDR2 FQNEAQ (reference sequence). The DNA of the CDR3 is TGTGCCAGCAGCCCAGGAGGTTCGGAGACCCAGTACTTC. It specifies CASSPGGSETQYF.

The genes are TRBV10-3 and TRBJ2-7; 7 bases are shared with TRBD1. V shed 4 bases and J 0 bases; nucleotides not matched to a gene: 9. The CDR3 runs to 16 residues. The V gene's germline CDR1 is ENHRY and CDR2 SYGVKD. The CDR3 sequence is CAISAISGTVSYEQYF. The CDR3 region has the DNA TGTGCCATCAGTGCTATTTCCGGGACAGTCTCCTACGAGCAGTACTTC.

This clone occurred a few times. The gene calls are TRBV6-6 and TRBJ1-1, with D perhaps matching TRBD1 (6 bases). With 5 bases removed from V and 0 bases from J, the gap between germline ends came to 13 bases. Germline V gene data show CDR1 as MNHNY and CDR2 as SVGAGI (reference sequence). CDR3 length: 15 amino acids. This CDR3 reads CASSRIGTLNTEAFF. The DNA for the CDR3 is TGTGCCAGCAGTCGCATCGGGACACTGAACACTGAAGCTTTCTTT.

The sample holds one count of this clone. This sequence joins TRBV30 and TRBJ1-2; tentative D call: TRBD1 (5 bases). Germline-derived CDR1 and CDR2 are GTSNPN and SVGIG (reference sequence). This CDR3 comprises 11 residues. The ends were cut back, 8 bases at V and 8 bases at J, with 15 bases in the middle. The CDR3 bases are TGTGCCCTCAGCAGGGTTGCAGGCTACACCTTC. Its protein is CALSRVAGYTF.

V is TRBV7-2 and J is TRBJ1-6; weak D call: TRBD1 (5 bases). V was trimmed by 5 bases and J by 11 bases, leaving 16 bases between them. Germline CDR1 SGHTA, CDR2 FQGNSA. The CDR3 covers 14 residues. The CDR3 nucleotides are TGTGCCAGCAGCCTCCAACCAGGGAACACACCCCTCCACTTT. It encodes CASSLQPGNTPLHF.

V and J are TRBV11-2 and TRBJ2-1; a weak D match, TRBD2 (6 bases). Trimming took off 1 base at V and 9 bases at J, with 13 bases between the two ends. CDR3 length equals 14 residues. Germline CDR1 is SGHAT and CDR2 is FQNNGV. CDR3 in DNA: TGTGCCAGCAGCTTAGGTCTAGCGCGAGGTGAGCAGTTCTTC. Protein product: CASSLGLARGEQFF.

The chain recombines TRBV4-3 with TRBJ2-2; D is unresolved. The CDR3 runs 15 residues. The V end lost 1 base, the J end lost 3 bases, and 9 bases lay between the germline ends. Germline V gene lookup returns CDR1 LGHNA and CDR2 YSLEER. The CDR3 nucleotides are TGCGCCAGCAGCCAAGGGCAGTTCGACACCGGGGAGCTGTTTTTT. Its translation: CASSQGQFDTGELFF.

The V gene is TRBV4-3, the J gene TRBJ2-1; perhaps TRBD1 as D (5 bases). V lost 4 bases, J lost 4 bases, and 14 bases lay in between. CDR1 is LGHNA and CDR2 is YSLEER in the germline V gene. The CDR3 length is 15 residues. CDR3 in amino acids: CASSLLQGTYNEQFF. CDR3 DNA sequence: TGCGCCAGCAGCCTTTTGCAGGGAACTTACAATGAGCAGTTCTTC.

The chain recombines TRBV7-8 with TRBJ1-4; D is uncertain. V was pared by 1 base and J by 0 bases, with 15 bases between. The CDR3 length is 18 residues. Germline CDR1 is SGHVS and CDR2 is FQNEAQ. The CDR3 nucleotides read TGTGCCAGCAGCTTAGGGATTGGGCAGTTATCAACTAATGAAAAACTGTTTTTT. It codes for CASSLGIGQLSTNEKLFF.

The V gene is TRBV27, the J gene TRBJ2-7; 8 bases match TRBD1. Trimming at V came to 6 bases and at J to 6 bases, leaving 13 bases not matched to a gene. From germline, CDR1 is MNHEY and CDR2 SMNVEV (reference sequence). The CDR3 has 15 residues. The CDR3 loop reads CASSKSGQGLPEQYF. The CDR3 DNA is TGTGCCAGCAGCAAGAGTGGACAGGGCCTGCCCGAGCAGTACTTC.